The 2 T cell receptor beta chains below all came from one sample that was sequenced in a study of radiation and T cells in renal cell carcinoma. Time point noted: baseline pretreatment blood. Regarding treatment: 15 Gy SBRT to primary tumor, nephrectomy 4 weeks later. Method: immunoSEQ multiplex PCR; TCRdb's copy keeps in-frame clones and lacks some. The repertoire consists of about 130,000 clones, with about 88% occurring once and the leading ten covering about 12%. The sequenced sample was blood, obtained from a patient whose treatment included radiotherapy and nephrectomy. The receptors originated from a woman aged 45-60 years with renal cell carcinoma.

The count of this clone is one. CDR3 sequence reads: CASSERASRETQYF. CDR3 coding DNA: TGTGCCAGCAGTGAACGGGCATCTCGAGAGACCCAGTACTTC. The rearrangement joins TRBV6-1 to TRBJ2-5, with D hard to call. Germline assignment: CDR1 MNHNS and CDR2 SASEGT. The CDR3 is 14 residues long. Trimming removed 2 bases from V and 4 bases from J, with 11 bases in between.

This clone was counted a few times. The chain links TRBV2 to TRBJ1-1; D unresolved. Germline V gene data show CDR1 as SNHLY and CDR2 as FYNNEI. Trimming removed 8 bases from V and 0 bases from J, with 10 bases in between. The CDR3 sequence is 13 residues long. As DNA, the CDR3 is TGTGCCAGCGAGGCAGAGGTGAACACTGAAGCTTTCTTT. Translated, it gives CASEAEVNTEAFF.